These T cell receptor beta chains were read from a single sample in a study of blood T cell repertoires in COVID-19. The table came from immunoSEQ multiplex PCR; TCRdb's copy has only in-frame clones and leaves some out. Among about 50,000 clones, approximately 85% were seen once, and the ten largest hold roughly 6.7%. Sequenced material: peripheral blood. Receptors were obtained from a man in his 60s with acute or convalescent COVID-19. Both conserved end residues are part of each CDR3. Fields, in order: D gene, clone size, V gene, J gene, CDR3 protein, CDR3 DNA. A D gene is named only where the DNA matches it firmly. For some rows the clone size is stated as once, few or many, or as a class when expanded; others skip it.

D: TRBD2
size: -
V: TRBV7-3
J: TRBJ2-1
CDR3: CASSLGLADNEQFF
DNA: TGTGCCAGCAGCTTAGGGCTAGCGGACAATGAGCAGTTCTTC

D: -
size: -
V: TRBV18
J: TRBJ1-2
CDR3: CASSPLQQSSNYGYTF
DNA: TGTGCCAGCTCACCGCTTCAACAGAGTTCAAACTATGGCTACACCTTC

D: TRBD1
size: -
V: TRBV3-1/TRBV3-2
J: TRBJ2-7
CDR3: CASSPERDRVYF
DNA: TGTGCCAGCAGCCCTGAGCGGGACAGGGTCTACTTC

D: -
size: -
V: TRBV5-5
J: TRBJ1-6
CDR3: CASSLQFYNSPLHF
DNA: TGTGCCAGCAGCTTACAGTTCTATAATTCACCCCTCCACTTT

D: TRBD1
size: -
V: TRBV4-2
J: TRBJ2-7
CDR3: CASSQGQGPTYEQYF
DNA: TGTGCCAGCAGCCAAGGACAGGGCCCCACCTACGAGCAGTACTTC

D: -
size: -
V: TRBV6-1
J: TRBJ1-6
CDR3: CASSDQVQGHSPLHF
DNA: TGTGCCAGCAGTGACCAGGTCCAGGGGCATTCACCCCTCCACTTT

D: TRBD1
size: -
V: TRBV9
J: TRBJ2-7
CDR3: CASSYGGQGYEQYF
DNA: TGTGCCAGCAGCTACGGGGGACAGGGCTACGAGCAGTACTTC

D: -
size: -
V: TRBV7-9
J: TRBJ2-7
CDR3: CASTFDGTYEQYF
DNA: TGTGCCAGCACTTTTGACGGGACCTACGAGCAGTACTTC

D: -
size: few
V: TRBV19
J: TRBJ1-2
CDR3: CASTLAGAYGYTF
DNA: TGTGCCAGTACGCTCGCGGGGGCGTATGGCTACACCTTC

D: -
size: few
V: TRBV7-6
J: TRBJ1-6
CDR3: CASSLGWEPNSPLHF
DNA: TGTGCCAGCAGCTTGGGGTGGGAGCCCAATTCACCCCTCCACTTT

D: TRBD1
size: -
V: TRBV30
J: TRBJ2-2
CDR3: CAWGTGKTGELFF
DNA: TGTGCCTGGGGGACAGGGAAAACCGGGGAGCTGTTTTTT

D: TRBD1
size: -
V: TRBV28
J: TRBJ1-3
CDR3: CASRLLGTGDFSGNTIYF
DNA: TGTGCCAGCAGACTCCTCGGGACAGGGGATTTCTCTGGAAACACCATATATTTT

D: -
size: -
V: TRBV11-2
J: TRBJ1-2
CDR3: CASSQQQGYGYTF
DNA: TGTGCCAGCAGCCAACAACAGGGCTATGGCTACACCTTC

D: -
size: -
V: TRBV9
J: TRBJ2-3
CDR3: CASSPSARGDTQYF
DNA: TGTGCCAGCAGCCCTTCCGCGAGAGGCGATACGCAGTATTTT

D: TRBD1
size: -
V: TRBV6-4
J: TRBJ2-1
CDR3: CASSDSTAGGNEQFF
DNA: TGTGCCAGCAGTGACTCGACGGCAGGGGGCAATGAGCAGTTCTTC

D: -
size: -
V: TRBV5-4
J: TRBJ1-2
CDR3: CASSLTLTGTYGYTF
DNA: TGTGCCAGCAGCTTGACCCTCACAGGGACCTATGGCTACACCTTC

D: TRBD1
size: -
V: TRBV7-2
J: TRBJ1-2
CDR3: CASSTSHGTGYNYGYTF
DNA: TGTGCCAGCAGCACAAGTCATGGGACAGGCTATAACTATGGCTACACCTTC

D: TRBD2
size: -
V: TRBV7-3
J: TRBJ2-1
CDR3: CASSLSGRTNEQFF
DNA: TGTGCCAGCAGCTTAAGCGGGAGAACCAATGAGCAGTTCTTC

D: TRBD2
size: -
V: TRBV6-2/TRBV6-3
J: TRBJ2-1
CDR3: CASSHRGAGAYNEQFF
DNA: TGTGCCAGCAGCCACCGGGGAGCGGGAGCCTACAATGAGCAGTTCTTC

D: TRBD1
size: -
V: TRBV28
J: TRBJ1-5
CDR3: CASRADLTGGNQPQHF
DNA: TGTGCCAGCAGGGCGGACTTGACAGGGGGCAATCAGCCCCAGCATTTT

D: -
size: -
V: TRBV14
J: TRBJ1-1
CDR3: CASSPLGSRGPPRNTEAFF
DNA: TGTGCCAGCAGCCCGTTAGGGAGCAGGGGCCCCCCTAGGAACACTGAAGCTTTCTTT

D: TRBD1
size: -
V: TRBV3-1/TRBV3-2
J: TRBJ1-6
CDR3: CASSFPGTGYNSPLHF
DNA: TGTGCCAGCAGCTTCCCCGGGACAGGGTATAATTCACCCCTCCACTTT

D: -
size: -
V: TRBV4-1
J: TRBJ2-3
CDR3: CASSQVLDTQYF
DNA: TGCGCCAGCAGCCAAGTCCTGGATACGCAGTATTTT

D: TRBD2
size: -
V: TRBV27
J: TRBJ2-1
CDR3: CASRGLAGDNEQFF
DNA: TGTGCCAGCAGGGGACTAGCGGGAGACAATGAGCAGTTCTTC

D: -
size: -
V: TRBV11-2
J: TRBJ2-7
CDR3: CASSLERQGNEQYF
DNA: TGTGCCAGCAGCTTAGAACGGCAGGGGAACGAGCAGTACTTC

D: -
size: -
V: TRBV5-5
J: TRBJ1-5
CDR3: CASSLQGYQPQHF
DNA: TGTGCCAGCAGCTTACAGGGCTATCAGCCCCAGCATTTT

D: -
size: -
V: TRBV19
J: TRBJ2-7
CDR3: CASSTTGSYEQYF
DNA: TGTGCCAGTAGTACAACAGGGTCCTACGAGCAGTACTTC

D: -
size: -
V: TRBV5-4
J: TRBJ1-6
CDR3: CASSLRDSPLHF
DNA: TGTGCCAGCAGCCTCAGGGATTCACCCCTCCACTTT

D: TRBD2
size: -
V: TRBV5-1
J: TRBJ2-1
CDR3: CASRTSGSSNEQFF
DNA: TGCGCCAGCAGGACTAGCGGGAGTTCAAATGAGCAGTTCTTC

D: -
size: once
V: TRBV9
J: TRBJ2-5
CDR3: CASSVGRWETQYF
DNA: TGTGCCAGCAGCGTAGGCAGGTGGGAGACCCAGTACTTC

D: TRBD1
size: -
V: TRBV2
J: TRBJ1-6
CDR3: CASSGQGVYNSPLHF
DNA: TGTGCCAGCAGTGGACAGGGAGTCTATAATTCACCCCTCCACTTT

D: TRBD1
size: -
V: TRBV4-2
J: TRBJ2-7
CDR3: CASSRDPLGQGKSFDEQYF
DNA: TGTGCCAGCAGCCGCGATCCCCTTGGACAGGGGAAGAGTTTCGACGAGCAGTACTTC

D: -
size: -
V: TRBV6-6
J: TRBJ2-7
CDR3: CASAVGRSSSYEQYF
DNA: TGTGCCAGCGCCGTGGGCAGATCTTCCTCCTACGAGCAGTACTTC

D: -
size: -
V: TRBV29-1
J: TRBJ2-7
CDR3: CSATGETLSYEQYF
DNA: TGCAGCGCCACCGGGGAGACTCTCTCCTACGAGCAGTACTTC

D: -
size: -
V: TRBV19
J: TRBJ2-1
CDR3: CASEKAPTGNEQFF
DNA: TGTGCCAGTGAAAAGGCTCCAACGGGCAATGAGCAGTTCTTC